What follows are 27 T cell receptor beta chains derived from one specimen sequenced in a study of T cell repertoires in cytomegalovirus infection. Each CDR3 protein is one row after TCRdb ran MiXCR on the reads. Here the sample spans some 680,000 distinct CDR3 sequences, less than 40% being singletons. Material: PBMCs. These receptors were taken from a human donor in good health (CMV status not recorded). Some clones in this sample may be carry-over from other donors' samples.

This clonotype was seen ten or more times. This rearrangement joins TRBV7-2 to TRBJ1-5; D not resolved. The germline V and J ends were trimmed by 5 bases and 4 bases, with 12 bases remaining between them. In germline, CDR1 is SGHTA, CDR2 FQGNSA. This CDR3 is built from 14 residues. As DNA, the CDR3 is TGTGCCAGCAGCCCTCGCGACGGTAATCAGCCCCAGCATTTT. It encodes CASSPRDGNQPQHF.

This rearrangement joins TRBV27 to TRBJ2-3; D may be TRBD1 (5 bases). V gave up 3 bases and J gave up 2 bases, with 9 bases separating them. Germline CDR1 reads MNHEY; CDR2 reads SMNVEV (reference sequence). The CDR3 extends over 14 amino acids. CDR3 DNA sequence: TGTGCCAGCAGTTTTTTAGGGGACACAGATACGCAGTATTTT. Its protein is CASSFLGDTDTQYF.

The table lists this clonotype with a few counts. V is TRBV7-8 and J is TRBJ2-2; D uncertain. The V end was cut by 5 bases, the J end by 2 bases, with 15 bases between. The length of the CDR3 is 16 residues. The germline V gene encodes CDR1 SGHVS and CDR2 FQNEAQ. The CDR3 sequence is CASSGIYGQNTGELFF. CDR3 coding DNA: TGTGCCAGCAGCGGGATCTATGGGCAAAACACCGGGGAGCTGTTTTTT.

The chain employs TRBV28 and TRBJ1-2; D uncertain. CDR1 MDHEN and CDR2 SYDVKM come from the germline V gene. V gave up 6 bases and J gave up 0 bases, with 23 bases separating them. The CDR3 is 18 residues long. The CDR3 nucleotides are TGTGCCAGCAGCCCCACCCGGGTCCAACAACTAGCTAACTATGGCTACACCTTC. Translated: CASSPTRVQQLANYGYTF.

This clonotype was counted only a few times. The chain carries TRBV6-5 and TRBJ2-6, with TRBD1 as a possible D gene (6 bases). Germline V gene data show CDR1 as MNHEY and CDR2 as SVGAGI. This CDR3 has 17 amino acids. Trimming took 1 base from V and 3 from J, leaving 13 bases between them. Here the CDR3 reads CASSYFGQGFGANVLTF. The CDR3 nucleotides read TGTGCCAGCAGTTACTTCGGTCAGGGGTTTGGGGCCAACGTCCTGACTTTC.

This clonotype came up many times. The chain uses TRBV7-2 and TRBJ2-4; D is ambiguous. CDR1 SGHTA and CDR2 FQGNSA come from the germline V gene. The CDR3 sequence is 17 residues long. The V and J ends lost 7 bases and 1 base respectively, with 20 bases between them. The CDR3 nucleotides are TGTGCCAGCACCTCTTCAGACCCGACGTGGGCCAAAAACATTCAGTACTTC. The encoded protein is CASTSSDPTWAKNIQYF.

CDR3 residues: CASCGGLWETQYF. DNA of the CDR3: TGTGCCAGCTGCGGGGGGCTGTGGGAGACCCAGTACTTC. The V call is TRBV12-3 or TRBV12-4, the J call TRBJ2-5; 8 bases line up with TRBD2. V lost 8 bases, J lost 5 bases, and 7 bases stayed unmatched. The CDR3 loop spans 13 amino acids.

This clonotype has only one observation. This chain links TRBV4-2 with TRBJ2-3, with TRBD2 matching 11 bases. The CDR3 consists of 15 residues. Germline loops: CDR1 LGHNA, CDR2 YNFKEQ. Unmatched junction bases numbered 11, after V lost 1 base and J lost 14 bases. This chain's CDR3 is CASSQANSLAGVSYF. CDR3 DNA: TGTGCCAGCAGCCAAGCGAACTCACTAGCGGGAGTTTCGTATTTT.

In nucleotides, the CDR3 is TGTGCCAGCAGTTCTATGTGGAGGACGCCTGAAGCTTTCTTT. The encoded protein is CASSSMWRTPEAFF. The rearrangement joins TRBV28 to TRBJ1-1; D gene uncertain. V lost 4 bases to trimming and J lost 6 bases, with 15 bases between them. The CDR3 length is 14 residues. Germline V CDR1 and CDR2: MDHEN, SYDVKM.

The chain links TRBV11-2 to TRBJ1-1; possibly TRBD1 for D (5 bases). CDR3 length: 14 amino acids. Germline CDR1 is SGHAT and CDR2 is FQNNGV. Trimming took 5 bases from V and 1 from J, leaving 11 bases between them. In nucleotides, the CDR3 is TGTGCCAGCAGCCCCGGGGGGGAGAACACTGAAGCTTTCTTT. Amino acid sequence: CASSPGGENTEAFF. The variable domain in full, completed from reference TRBV11-2 and TRBJ1-1, reads EAGVAQSPRYKIIEKRQSVAFWCNPISGHATLYWYQQILGQGPKLLIQFQNNGVVDDSQLPKDRFSAERLKGVDSTLKIQPAKLEDSAVYLCASSPGGENTEAFFGQGTRLTVV.

This clonotype was observed a handful of times. The chain joins TRBV29-1 to TRBJ2-7, with 7 bases fitting TRBD2. CDR1 is SQVTM, CDR2 ANQGSEA, per germline. After removal of 4 bases from V and 4 bases from J, the junction contained 7 bases not matched to a gene. The CDR3 loop spans 13 amino acids. The chain's CDR3 is CSVVPAGQYEQYF. The CDR3 nucleotides read TGCAGCGTTGTTCCAGCGGGGCAATACGAGCAGTACTTC.

A note on this clonotype: As the CDR3 is not closed by the conserved phenylalanine or tryptophan, this likely results from a read error. V and J are TRBV7-8 and TRBJ1-1, with D maybe TRBD1 (6 bases). V gave up 9 bases and J gave up 4 bases, with 18 bases separating them. CDR3 length: 14 residues. Per germline, CDR1 SGHVS and CDR2 FQNEAQ. This CDR3 is CARRRAQGGTEAFC. CDR3 in DNA: TGTGCCAGAAGACGAGCACAGGGAGGCACTGAAGCTTTCTGT.

V gene TRBV7-6 combines with J gene TRBJ2-5; TRBD1 matches at 11 bases. V trimming: 2 bases; J trimming: 7 bases; junction bases outside the gene matches: 12. Per germline, CDR1 SGHVS and CDR2 FNYEAQ. The CDR3 spans 17 residues. This CDR3 reads CASSLSTGTGGIGTQYF. The CDR3, as DNA: TGTGCCAGCAGCTTATCTACCGGGACAGGGGGAATCGGGACCCAGTACTTC. The full variable domain, its missing parts supplied by reference TRBV7-6 and TRBJ2-5, is GAGVSQSPRYKVTKRGQDVALRCDPISGHVSLYWYRQALGQGPEFLTYFNYEAQQDKSGLPNDRFSAERPEGSISTLTIQRTEQRDSAMYRCASSLSTGTGGIGTQYFGPGTRLLVL.

The rearrangement joins TRBV5-1 to TRBJ1-5; unclear D gene. The CDR3 sequence is 15 residues long. Germline-derived CDR1 and CDR2 are SGHRS and YFSETQ. Trimming removed 2 bases from V and 7 bases from J, with 16 bases in between. This chain's CDR3 is CASSFVPDSVQPQHF. For the CDR3, the DNA is TGCGCCAGCAGCTTTGTCCCAGACTCCGTACAGCCCCAGCATTTT.

The rearrangement uses TRBV5-6 and TRBJ2-7; no reliable D call. This CDR3 region has 11 residues. Germline CDR1 is SGHDT and CDR2 is YYEEEE. The ends were cut back, 3 bases at V and 6 bases at J, with 7 bases in the middle. CDR3: CASSWNREQYF. The CDR3 coding sequence is TGTGCCAGCAGCTGGAACCGCGAGCAGTACTTC.

This clonotype showed up just a few times. V usage is TRBV19 and J usage is TRBJ2-7; possible D gene TRBD2, 5 bases. CDR3 length: 16 residues. The germline CDR1 and CDR2 sequences are LNHDA and SQIVND (reference sequence). V dropped 1 base and J dropped 2 bases, with 15 bases sitting between them. CDR3 DNA: TGTGCCAGTAGTATAGCGTACGGTGGGGAGACCTACGAGCAGTACTTC. Its protein is CASSIAYGGETYEQYF.

The CDR3 bases are TGTGCCAGCAGTGTAGCGGGAGTCCCAGAGACCCAGTACTTC. As protein: CASSVAGVPETQYF. This chain uses TRBV25-1 with TRBJ2-5; 9 bases agree with TRBD2. The CDR3 extends over 14 amino acids. Germline V gives CDR1 MGHDK, CDR2 SYGVNS. V lost 4 bases to trimming and J lost 4 bases; unmatched junction nucleotides: 4.

This clonotype was recorded many times. The chain uses TRBV28 and TRBJ2-4, with 10 positions matching TRBD1. V dropped 10 bases and J dropped 3; count of bases not matched to a gene: 6. The CDR3 length is 14 residues. Germline V gene data show CDR1 as MDHEN and CDR2 as SYDVKM. The CDR3 sequence: CATGTGVYKNIQYF. In nucleotides, the CDR3 is TGTGCCACAGGGACAGGGGTTTACAAAAACATTCAGTACTTC.

V and J are TRBV11-2 and TRBJ2-1; 16 nucleotides align to TRBD2. The V gene end was trimmed by 5 bases and the J gene end by 2 bases; junction bases not matched to a gene: 3. Germline CDR1 reads SGHAT; CDR2 reads FQNNGV. CDR3 size: 17 residues. CDR3 sequence reads: CASSRGLAGGTYNEQFF. DNA of the CDR3: TGTGCCAGCAGCCGGGGACTAGCGGGGGGGACCTACAATGAGCAGTTCTTC.

This CDR3 is CASRGQLYGYTF. The CDR3 DNA reads as TGTGCCAGCAGGGGGCAGCTCTATGGCTACACCTTC. This chain uses TRBV28 with TRBJ1-2; tentative D call: TRBD1 (5 bases). The ends were cut back, 6 bases at V and 4 bases at J, with 9 bases in the middle. CDR1 is MDHEN and CDR2 is SYDVKM in the germline V gene. The CDR3 is 12 residues long.

The genes are TRBV7-8 and TRBJ1-1; D ambiguous. The CDR3 is 15 amino acids. V lost 1 base, J lost 4 bases, and 13 bases lay in between. Per the germline V gene, CDR1 is SGHVS and CDR2 is FQNEAQ. This CDR3 reads CASSLVPRSATEAFF. The CDR3 DNA follows: TGTGCCAGCAGCTTAGTTCCCCGTTCGGCCACTGAAGCTTTCTTT.

J is TRBJ2-5 and V is TRBV7-9; 7 bases align to TRBD2. Per germline, CDR1 SEHNR and CDR2 FQNEAQ (reference sequence). V dropped 7 bases and J dropped 2; count of bases not matched to a gene: 13. CDR3 length: 16 amino acids. CDR3 residues: CASTTPGGESQETQYF. CDR3 nucleotides: TGTGCCAGCACTACGCCGGGGGGAGAAAGTCAAGAGACCCAGTACTTC.

The chain combines TRBV9 with TRBJ1-6; D unclear. The V end was cut by 4 bases, the J end by 9 bases, with 11 bases between. The CDR3 loop spans 13 amino acids. Germline CDR1 is SGDLS and CDR2 is YYNGEE. CDR3 bases: TGTGCCAGCAGCTCCTCGTCGGGTTCACCCCTCCACTTT. It codes for CASSSSSGSPLHF.

V and J are TRBV7-3 and TRBJ2-3, with 15 bases matching TRBD2. Unmatched junction bases numbered 10, after V lost 5 bases and J lost 4 bases. Looked up from germline, CDR1 is SGHTA and CDR2 is FQGTGA. The CDR3 runs 18 residues. The DNA for the CDR3 is TGTGCCAGCAGCATTACCGGGACTAGCGGGGGGCTCCCAGATACGCAGTATTTT. Protein: CASSITGTSGGLPDTQYF. The variable domain in full, with the rest retrieved from reference TRBV7-3 and TRBJ2-3, is GAGVSQTPSNKVTEKGKYVELRCDPISGHTALYWYRQSLGQGPEFLIYFQGTGAADDSGLPNDRFFAVRPEGSVSTLKIQRTERGDSAVYLCASSITGTSGGLPDTQYFGPGTRLTVL.

This clonotype occurred a few times. The chain couples TRBV24-1 to TRBJ2-1; D unclear. The germline V and J ends were trimmed by 7 bases and 8 bases, with 8 bases remaining between them. This CDR3 has 11 residues. The germline V gene encodes CDR1 KGHDR and CDR2 SFDVKD. The CDR3 sequence is CATRRPDEQFF. The CDR3 DNA reads TGTGCCACCAGAAGGCCCGATGAGCAGTTCTTC.

This clonotype was picked up one time. The chain joins TRBV10-3 to TRBJ2-3, with TRBD1 matching 8 bases. Germline CDR1 ENHRY, CDR2 SYGVKD. V lost 5 bases, J lost 0 bases, and 4 bases stayed unmatched. The CDR3 covers 15 residues. CDR3 protein: CAISSRDRSTDTQYF. CDR3 nucleotide sequence: TGTGCCATCAGTAGCCGGGACAGGAGCACAGATACGCAGTATTTT.

This clonotype was found once. This chain connects TRBV7-8 to TRBJ1-2; D might be TRBD1 (5 bases). Trimming removed 3 bases at V and 10 bases at J, with 18 bases between. The CDR3 contains 14 residues. Germline CDR1 and CDR2: SGHVS and FQNEAQ. As DNA, the CDR3 is TGTGCCAGCAGCTTGTTAGGGGCCGGCTATTTCTACACCTTC. It encodes CASSLLGAGYFYTF.